Only a few counts were recorded for the clone carrying this TCR beta chain. The antigen remains undetermined. This sample was taken from a study of vaccination and CD4 T cells after COVID-19. CDR3 length: 16 amino acids. V was cut by 0 bases and J by 3 bases, with 13 bases left in between. In germline, CDR1 is MNHEY, CDR2 SVGAGI. The time point denotes: late sampling 161 to 241 days after vaccination in a few convalescent patients. Treatment specified: approximately 9-day PBMC culture with coronavirus spike peptide pools or control peptides (ViraFEST assay). Negative selection separated CD4+ T cells from roughly nine-day cultures. Sequencing of cultured CD4+ T cell DNA used the Oncomine TCR Beta short-read assay. TCRdb independently ran MiXCR on the PCR reads; one entry per CDR3 protein. The table shows roughly 20,000 distinct CDR3 sequences, with approximately 38% occurring only once.

This chain joins TRBV6-5 and TRBJ2-3; either TRBD1 or TRBD2 may supply D (5 bases each). The source is a human donor who had recovered from COVID-19. Sequences were derived from CD4+ T cells from blood, cultured in vitro, sampled about 7 months after SARS-CoV-2 vaccination. CDR3 sequence reads: CASSYSSLGRTDTQYF. The CDR3 DNA is TGTGCCAGCAGTTACTCCAGCCTGGGACGTACAGATACGCAGTATTTT.